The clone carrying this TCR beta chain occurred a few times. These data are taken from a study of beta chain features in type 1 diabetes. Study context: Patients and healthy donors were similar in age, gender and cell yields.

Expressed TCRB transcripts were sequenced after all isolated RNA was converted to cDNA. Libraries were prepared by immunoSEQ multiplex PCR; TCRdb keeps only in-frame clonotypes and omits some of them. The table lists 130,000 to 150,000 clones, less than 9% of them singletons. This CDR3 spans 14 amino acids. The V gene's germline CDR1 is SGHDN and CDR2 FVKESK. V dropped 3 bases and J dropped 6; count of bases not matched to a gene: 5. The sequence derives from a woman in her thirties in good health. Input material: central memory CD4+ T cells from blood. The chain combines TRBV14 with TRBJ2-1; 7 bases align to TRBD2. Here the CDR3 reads CASSHQSGGNEQFF. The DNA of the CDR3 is TGTGCCAGCAGCCATCAGTCGGGAGGCAATGAGCAGTTCTTC.